The 25 T cell receptor beta chains reported below all come from one sample, sequenced in a study of shared T cell receptors in the human thymus (dated by TCRdb to 2020 to 2023). The library was prepared using the immunoSEQ multiplex PCR assay. This is the immuneACCESS table as TCRdb keeps it, with only in-frame sequences that have V and J called. A part of the clones is gone; compared with another copy, unresolved V genes explain less than half, and the rest is unexplained. In this sample the table shows about 660,000 clones, roughly 90% of which occur a single time. The top ten hold over 0.008% of the sample. This same sample was also taken into another study, of human thymus T cells.

Sequenced sample: thymocytes. Receptors were obtained from a boy less than two years old with a congenital heart defect. Donor details come from another sample of the same person, matched by shared clones.

The gene calls are TRBV7-2 and TRBJ2-2; 10 positions match TRBD2. V shed 3 bases and J 6 bases; nucleotides not matched to a gene: 10. CDR3 size: 17 residues. The V gene's germline CDR1 is SGHTA and CDR2 FQGNSA. The CDR3 DNA sequence: TGTGCCAGCAGCTTTCGAGCGGGAGGGCCCTCCGCCGGGGAGCTGTTTTTT. Protein product: CASSFRAGGPSAGELFF.

This chain joins TRBV28 and TRBJ2-1; a possible D gene is TRBD2 (5 bases). The CDR3 totals 15 residues. Trimming shortened V by 7 bases and J by 0 bases, and 13 bases separated the two germline ends. Germline V CDR1 and CDR2: MDHEN, SYDVKM. Here the CDR3 reads CASTEGIFSYNEQFF. The CDR3 nucleotides read TGTGCCAGCACTGAGGGAATTTTCTCCTACAATGAGCAGTTCTTC. The whole variable domain, remainder taken from reference TRBV28 and TRBJ2-1, is DVKVTQSSRYLVKRTGEKVFLECVQDMDHENMFWYRQDPGLGLRLIYFSYDVKMKEKGDIPEGYSVSREKKERFSLILESASTNQTSMYLCASTEGIFSYNEQFFGPGTRLTVL.

The chain is built from TRBV19 and TRBJ2-2, with 12 positions matching TRBD2. J lost 2 bases, V lost 3 bases, and 7 bases had no gene match. The length of the CDR3 is 18 residues. Germline CDR1 LNHDA, CDR2 SQIVND (reference sequence). CDR3 in DNA: TGTGCCAGTAGTATTGGTTCTAGCGGGAGGGGTAACACCGGGGAGCTGTTTTTT. It encodes CASSIGSSGRGNTGELFF. Filled out from reference TRBV19 and TRBJ2-2, the complete variable domain reads DGGITQSPKYLFRKEGQNVTLSCEQNLNHDAMYWYRQDPGQGLRLIYYSQIVNDFQKGDIAEGYSVSREKKESFPLTVTSAQKNPTAFYLCASSIGSSGRGNTGELFFGEGSRLTVL.

The J gene is TRBJ2-4, the V gene TRBV4-3; TRBD2 aligns across 11 bases. CDR3 size: 18 residues. Trimming removed 0 bases from V and 6 bases from J; junction bases left unmatched: 10. Germline V gene lookup returns CDR1 LGHNA and CDR2 YSLEER. The CDR3 loop reads CASSQDRIAGGPGNIQYF. DNA for the CDR3: TGCGCCAGCAGCCAAGATAGAATAGCGGGAGGGCCGGGAAACATTCAGTACTTC.

This clone was recorded only once. The chain employs TRBV10-2 and TRBJ2-1; 16 nucleotides match TRBD2. V shed 8 bases, J shed 7 bases, and the junction held 14 bases outside the gene matches. CDR3 length: 18 amino acids. Germline loops: CDR1 WSHSY, CDR2 SAAADI. This chain's CDR3 is CASGRGLAGGFLSNEQFF. CDR3 in DNA: TGCGCCAGCGGGAGGGGACTAGCGGGAGGGTTTCTATCAAATGAGCAGTTCTTC.

The J gene is TRBJ2-7, the V gene TRBV19; D not certain. CDR1 is LNHDA and CDR2 is SQIVND in the germline V gene (reference sequence). V lost 3 bases to trimming and J lost 2 bases, with 11 bases between them. This CDR3 region has 14 residues. The CDR3 DNA reads as TGTGCCAGTAGTATGGGCCCGTTCGCCTACGAGCAGTACTTC. Encoded protein: CASSMGPFAYEQYF.

The V and J genes are TRBV7-2 and TRBJ1-2; the D is unclear. CDR1 and CDR2 (germline): SGHTA, FQGNSA. The CDR3 runs 11 residues. Trimming cost V 2 bases and J 8 bases, with 6 bases left between them. CDR3 region: CASSLPRGYTF. Here the CDR3 DNA reads TGTGCCAGCAGCTTACCCAGAGGCTACACCTTC.

The rearrangement uses TRBV28 and TRBJ1-5; 8 bases fit TRBD1. Germline CDR1 reads MDHEN; CDR2 reads SYDVKM. V lost 2 bases and J lost 4; bases outside the gene matches: 1. The CDR3 totals 14 residues. CDR3 sequence reads: CASSLQGANQPQHF. CDR3 nucleotide sequence: TGTGCCAGCAGTTTACAGGGGGCGAATCAGCCCCAGCATTTT.

The chain recombines TRBV4-3 with TRBJ2-7, with 7 bases identical to TRBD2. The CDR3 runs to 14 residues. The germline gives CDR1 LGHNA, CDR2 YSLEER. After removal of 3 bases from V and 5 bases from J, the junction contained 7 bases not matched to a gene. CDR3 region: CASSQGLLNDEQYF. The CDR3 DNA reads TGCGCCAGCAGCCAGGGACTATTAAACGACGAGCAGTACTTC.

CDR3 in amino acids: CASSFGALDPEAFF. CDR3 DNA sequence: TGTGCCAGCAGCTTTGGGGCCCTGGATCCTGAAGCTTTCTTT. The chain recombines TRBV7-8 with TRBJ1-1; D is perhaps TRBD1 (5 bases). The CDR3 covers 14 residues. Germline CDR1 is SGHVS and CDR2 is FQNEAQ. Trimming shortened V by 3 bases and J by 6 bases, and 14 bases separated the two germline ends.

The chain uses TRBV4-3 and TRBJ2-7; perhaps TRBD1 as D (6 bases). The CDR3 is 20 amino acids. CDR1 LGHNA and CDR2 YSLEER come from the germline V gene. Trimming removed 1 base at V and 2 bases at J, with 27 bases between. The CDR3 DNA is TGCGCCAGCAGCCAAGTTGCTGCGAAGGATGGGGGCAGTGCTCCCTACGAGCAGTACTTC. Translation gives CASSQVAAKDGGSAPYEQYF.

The J gene is TRBJ2-2, the V gene TRBV4-3, with 13 positions matching TRBD2. Germline CDR1 reads LGHNA; CDR2 reads YSLEER. This CDR3 has 16 amino acids. J lost 4 bases, V lost 4 bases, and 3 bases had no gene match. This CDR3 reads CASSRRLAGGTGELFF. The CDR3 DNA reads TGCGCCAGCAGCCGAAGACTAGCGGGGGGCACCGGGGAGCTGTTTTTT.

The rearrangement joins TRBV12-5 to TRBJ2-1; 10 nucleotides match TRBD1. Germline lookup yields CDR1 LGHNT and CDR2 FRNRAP. V shed 0 bases, J shed 8 bases, and the junction held 10 bases outside the gene matches. This CDR3 comprises 17 residues. CDR3 DNA sequence: TGTGCTAGTGGTTTGGTACGGGACAGGGGTGACGGGGATGAGCAGTTCTTC. It translates to CASGLVRDRGDGDEQFF.

The CDR3 nucleotides read TGTGCTAGTGGCCCGGGTCTAGGACAGGGTGCCCAAGAGACCCAGTACTTC. Translated, it gives CASGPGLGQGAQETQYF. The J gene is TRBJ2-5, the V gene TRBV12-5; 8 nucleotides line up with TRBD1. The V segment lost 6 bases and the J segment 1 base; nucleotides outside the gene matches: 13. This CDR3 has 17 residues. CDR1 is LGHNT and CDR2 is FRNRAP in the germline V gene.

The chain links TRBV6-4 to TRBJ2-1; 7 bases fit TRBD2. Germline CDR1 MRHNA, CDR2 SNTAGT. The trim removed 2 bases at V and 0 bases at J, leaving 7 bases unmatched. This CDR3 region has 17 residues. The CDR3 coding sequence is TGTGCCAGCAGTGACAACAGCGGGATCAGCTCCTACAATGAGCAGTTCTTC. It encodes CASSDNSGISSYNEQFF.

The genes are TRBV27 and TRBJ1-1; tentatively, D is TRBD1 (6 bases). The germline V gene has CDR1 MNHEY and CDR2 SMNVEV (reference sequence). The V end was cut by 8 bases, the J end by 8 bases, with 18 bases between. The CDR3 contains 13 residues. The CDR3 region is CASVTPGAGEAFF. The CDR3 coding sequence is TGTGCCAGCGTAACTCCAGGGGCCGGGGAAGCTTTCTTT.

The chain employs TRBV2 and TRBJ2-3, with 8 bases aligning to TRBD2. Germline lookup yields CDR1 SNHLY and CDR2 FYNNEI. This CDR3 comprises 16 residues. Trimming at V came to 6 bases and at J to 3 bases, leaving 11 bases not matched to a gene. The CDR3 nucleotides read TGTGCCAGCAGGACCGGGACTAGTAAGACTACAGATACGCAGTATTTT. Translation: CASRTGTSKTTDTQYF. Together with reference TRBV2 and TRBJ2-3, the CDR3 gives the full variable domain: EPEVTQTPSHQVTQMGQEVILRCVPISNHLYFYWYRQILGQKVEFLVSFYNNEISEKSEIFDDQFSVERPDGSNFTLKIRSTKLEDSAMYFCASRTGTSKTTDTQYFGPGTRLTVL.

The rearrangement uses TRBV4-3 and TRBJ2-7; D ambiguous. Germline V CDR1 and CDR2: LGHNA, YSLEER. This CDR3 is 16 amino acids long. V lost 0 bases and J 0 bases, leaving 12 bases between the germline ends. CDR3 in amino acids: CASSQEFFLPSYEQYF. CDR3 in DNA: TGCGCCAGCAGCCAAGAATTTTTCCTACCCTCCTACGAGCAGTACTTC.

V is TRBV29-1 and J is TRBJ2-5; 10 bases fit TRBD1. V lost 6 bases to trimming and J lost 5 bases; unmatched junction nucleotides: 9. From germline, CDR1 is SQVTM and CDR2 ANQGSEA. The CDR3 sequence is 14 residues long. The DNA for the CDR3 is TGCAGCGTCCACCCGGACAGGGGGAGGGAGACCCAGTACTTC. Residues: CSVHPDRGRETQYF.

The chain joins TRBV7-9 to TRBJ2-5; the D gene is possibly TRBD1 (7 bases). The CDR3 is 18 amino acids. V was pared by 4 bases and J by 8 bases, with 29 bases between. In germline, CDR1 is SEHNR, CDR2 FQNEAQ (reference sequence). In DNA form, the CDR3 reads TGTGCCAGCAGCTCGGAAGGGTCTGACAGGGCGAAGGAGGGTACCCAGTACTTC. Translation gives CASSSEGSDRAKEGTQYF.

The sample holds one count of this clone. The gene calls are TRBV10-3 and TRBJ1-1, with 10 bases aligning to TRBD1. Trimming removed 4 bases from V and 4 bases from J; junction bases left unmatched: 3. The CDR3 is 14 residues long. Germline V gives CDR1 ENHRY, CDR2 SYGVKD. The CDR3 loop is CAISVGQGGTEAFF. The CDR3 DNA follows: TGTGCCATCAGTGTCGGACAGGGGGGCACTGAAGCTTTCTTT.

This chain links TRBV6-5 with TRBJ2-5; D possibly corresponds to TRBD2 (7 bases). Germline V CDR1 and CDR2: MNHEY, SVGAGI. This CDR3 spans 15 amino acids. Between the trimmed V and J ends, which lost 6 bases and 2 bases, there was a span of 16 bases. The CDR3 region has the DNA TGTGCCAGCAGACCCAGAGGGGGACTACAAGAGACCCAGTACTTC. As protein: CASRPRGGLQETQYF.

This sequence joins TRBV12-2 and TRBJ2-7; TRBD2 reflects the table's D call only, with no check against the DNA. TRBV12-2 constitutes a pseudogene. This CDR3 spans 13 amino acids. Here the CDR3 reads CASRFGRTYEQYF. The CDR3 region has the DNA TGTGCAAGTCGCTTCGGGAGAACCTACGAGCAGTACTTC.

The chain uses TRBV6-5 and TRBJ1-4; maybe TRBD1 (5 bases). Germline V gene sequence: CDR1 MNHEY, CDR2 SVGAGI. With 8 bases removed from V and 6 bases from J, the gap between germline ends came to 19 bases. This CDR3 has 15 amino acids. The DNA for the CDR3 is TGTGCCAGCGGAGACAGTTCGGGTCAGGATGAAAAACTGTTTTTT. Its translation: CASGDSSGQDEKLFF.

This clone has a handful of counts. The chain combines TRBV28 with TRBJ2-5; possible D gene TRBD1, 5 bases. In germline, CDR1 is MDHEN, CDR2 SYDVKM. Trimming removed 7 bases from V and 2 bases from J, with 11 bases in between. This CDR3 comprises 13 residues. The CDR3 here is CASTPQAQETQYF. The DNA for the CDR3 is TGTGCCAGCACCCCACAGGCACAAGAGACCCAGTACTTC. Full variable domain (rest looked up from reference TRBV28 and TRBJ2-5): DVKVTQSSRYLVKRTGEKVFLECVQDMDHENMFWYRQDPGLGLRLIYFSYDVKMKEKGDIPEGYSVSREKKERFSLILESASTNQTSMYLCASTPQAQETQYFGPGTRLLVL.